One and the same sample provided the 28 T cell receptor beta chains below, sequenced in a study of blood T cell repertoires in COVID-19. The repertoire was sequenced with immunoSEQ multiplex PCR; TCRdb's copy has only in-frame clones and lacks some. The repertoire holds some 170,000 clones, with roughly 85% as singletons. The specimen was peripheral blood. These receptors were taken from a woman between 65 and 79 years old with acute or convalescent COVID-19.

The chain recombines TRBV2 with TRBJ1-1; weak D call: TRBD1 (5 bases). Trimming stripped 8 bases from V and 1 base from J, with 17 bases between. The CDR3 contains 15 residues. In germline, CDR1 is SNHLY, CDR2 FYNNEI. The CDR3 nucleotides are TGTGCCAGCTCTCTCCGGGGGAGAGAGAACACTGAAGCTTTCTTT. Translated, it gives CASSLRGRENTEAFF.

In DNA, the CDR3 is TGTGCCAGCAGTCCCCCTGGCAGTAGCAATCAGCCCCAGCATTTT. As protein: CASSPPGSSNQPQHF. The genes are TRBV6-5 and TRBJ1-5; no reliable D call. The CDR3 sequence is 15 residues long. Germline CDR1 and CDR2: MNHEY and SVGAGI. Deletions cut 5 bases from V and 0 bases from J, with 11 bases between.

This clone was detected only a few times. The chain joins TRBV29-1 to TRBJ1-2; 8 bases line up with TRBD1. The germline CDR1 and CDR2 sequences are SQVTM and ANQGSEA. V trimming: 4 bases; J trimming: 4 bases; junction bases outside the gene matches: 5. The CDR3 is 13 amino acids. The CDR3 region is CSVGQGAGYGYTF. CDR3 DNA sequence: TGCAGCGTTGGCCAGGGGGCGGGCTATGGCTACACCTTC.

The rearrangement links TRBV15 to TRBJ2-5; possibly TRBD1 for D (6 bases). Germline values: CDR1 LNHNV, CDR2 YYDKDF (reference sequence). The CDR3 spans 14 residues. V was shortened by 6 bases and J by 5 bases, with 16 bases between the two germline ends. The DNA of the CDR3 is TGTGCCACCAGGGGGGCAGGGGCTCGGGAGACCCAGTACTTC. This translates into CATRGAGARETQYF.

The chain carries TRBV2 and TRBJ1-2; no reliable D call. Between the trimmed V and J ends, which lost 3 bases and 4 bases, there was a span of 9 bases. In germline, CDR1 is SNHLY, CDR2 FYNNEI. The CDR3 loop spans 13 amino acids. CDR3 amino acids: CASSEGRSYGYTF. CDR3 nucleotide sequence: TGTGCCAGCAGTGAGGGTAGGAGCTATGGCTACACCTTC. Variable domain in full (rest from reference TRBV2 and TRBJ1-2): EPEVTQTPSHQVTQMGQEVILRCVPISNHLYFYWYRQILGQKVEFLVSFYNNEISEKSEIFDDQFSVERPDGSNFTLKIRSTKLEDSAMYFCASSEGRSYGYTFGSGTRLTVV.

The sample holds a few counts of this clone. The chain joins TRBV10-1 to TRBJ1-2; D not certain. CDR1 WNHNN and CDR2 SYGVQD come from the germline V gene (reference sequence). V was cut by 7 bases and J by 8 bases, with 11 bases left in between. The CDR3 totals 11 residues. CDR3 amino acids: CASTRVEGYTF. CDR3 coding DNA: TGCGCCAGCACGCGAGTCGAGGGCTACACCTTC.

In this sample, this clone turned up a few times. The J gene is TRBJ2-2, the V gene TRBV3-1 (or the pseudogene TRBV3-2), with D perhaps TRBD2 (5 bases). In germline, CDR1 is LGHDT, CDR2 YNNKEL (reference sequence). V was trimmed by 5 bases and J by 6 bases, leaving 16 bases between them. There are 15 residues in the CDR3. This CDR3 is CASSSRTLKSGELFF. CDR3 DNA sequence: TGTGCCAGCAGCTCGCGGACTCTTAAATCCGGGGAGCTGTTTTTT.

As concerns this clone: Different DNA sequences within this sample yield the same CDR3. The J gene is TRBJ2-3, the V gene TRBV5-1; TRBD2 might be the D (6 bases). CDR3 length: 15 residues. Trimming removed 0 bases from V and 1 base from J, with 9 bases in between. The germline CDR1 and CDR2 sequences are SGHRS and YFSETQ. DNA for the CDR3: TGCGCCAGCAGCTTGGAAAGCGGGCGCACAGATACGCAGTATTTT. Translating it yields CASSLESGRTDTQYF.

The chain is built from TRBV19 and TRBJ2-5, with 10 bases matching TRBD2. CDR1 is LNHDA and CDR2 is SQIVND in the germline V gene (reference sequence). The CDR3 has 15 residues. The ends lost 9 bases at V and 4 bases at J; junction bases unmatched: 11. The CDR3 DNA follows: TGTGCCAGCAAGGACCTAGCGGGAGCGGCAGAGACCCAGTACTTC. It is translated as CASKDLAGAAETQYF. Full variable domain (outside the CDR3, taken from reference TRBV19 and TRBJ2-5): DGGITQSPKYLFRKEGQNVTLSCEQNLNHDAMYWYRQDPGQGLRLIYYSQIVNDFQKGDIAEGYSVSREKKESFPLTVTSAQKNPTAFYLCASKDLAGAAETQYFGPGTRLLVL.

The chain combines TRBV6-4 with TRBJ2-1; perhaps TRBD2 as D (5 bases). Germline V gene sequence: CDR1 MRHNA, CDR2 SNTAGT. The CDR3 contains 13 residues. The V gene lost 4 bases and the J gene lost 9 bases, with 13 bases spanning the gap. The CDR3 spells CASSVDYTTEQFF. The CDR3 bases are TGTGCCAGCAGTGTTGACTACACCACTGAGCAGTTCTTC.

This chain joins TRBV28 and TRBJ2-5; 9 nucleotides line up with TRBD2. With V trimmed by 4 bases and J by 5 bases, 8 bases remained unmatched. The length of the CDR3 is 15 residues. CDR1 MDHEN and CDR2 SYDVKM come from the germline V gene. CDR3 region: CASSSPAGGVETQYF. The CDR3 nucleotides are TGTGCCAGCAGTTCCCCGGCGGGAGGGGTGGAGACCCAGTACTTC.

This chain links TRBV19 with TRBJ2-2; TRBD1 is a possible D gene (6 bases). V was clipped by 3 bases and J by 5 bases, with 13 bases between them. The CDR3 totals 15 residues. Looked up from germline, CDR1 is LNHDA and CDR2 is SQIVND (reference sequence). CDR3 bases: TGTGCCAGTAGTATTATGGGGCAGGGGACCGGGGAGCTGTTTTTT. Translated: CASSIMGQGTGELFF. The full variable domain, in which reference TRBV19 and TRBJ2-2 provide the parts outside the CDR3, is DGGITQSPKYLFRKEGQNVTLSCEQNLNHDAMYWYRQDPGQGLRLIYYSQIVNDFQKGDIAEGYSVSREKKESFPLTVTSAQKNPTAFYLCASSIMGQGTGELFFGEGSRLTVL.

V and J are TRBV4-1 and TRBJ2-5, with TRBD1 matching over 7 bases. CDR1 MGHRA and CDR2 YSYEKL come from the germline V gene. The CDR3 has 15 amino acids. V was clipped by 3 bases and J by 0 bases; unmatched bases: 4. CDR3 bases: TGCGCCAGCAGCCAGGGACAGACTTACCAAGAGACCCAGTACTTC. It translates to CASSQGQTYQETQYF.

This rearrangement joins TRBV3-1 (or the pseudogene TRBV3-2) to TRBJ1-2; TRBD1 agrees at 10 bases. The length of the CDR3 is 14 residues. V shed 4 bases and J 14 bases; nucleotides not matched to a gene: 13. CDR1 LGHDT and CDR2 YNNKEL come from the germline V gene (reference sequence). The CDR3 nucleotides are TGTGCCAGCAGCCGGGCCTCCGGGACAGGGGTGTATACCTTC. Translation gives CASSRASGTGVYTF.

The V call is TRBV7-9, the J call TRBJ1-3, with no clear D. Deletions cut 9 bases from V and 5 bases from J, with 8 bases between. The CDR3 length is 11 residues. CDR1 is SEHNR and CDR2 is FQNEAQ in the germline V gene (reference sequence). CDR3 region: CASIVRNTIYF. The CDR3 DNA sequence: TGTGCCAGTATCGTCCGAAACACCATATATTTT.

The V and J genes are TRBV19 and TRBJ1-1; 7 nucleotides agree with TRBD1. Germline trimming cut 6 bases from V and 2 bases from J; bases unmatched to any gene: 18. Germline CDR1 and CDR2: LNHDA and SQIVND (reference sequence). The CDR3 contains 18 residues. The CDR3 loop is CASRPRQGQAILNTEAFF. CDR3 sequence (DNA): TGTGCCAGTAGGCCTAGACAGGGCCAAGCGATCCTAAACACTGAAGCTTTCTTT.

The chain couples TRBV30 to TRBJ2-2; maybe TRBD2 (6 bases). V was shortened by 4 bases and J by 3 bases, with 9 bases between the two germline ends. CDR1 is GTSNPN and CDR2 is SVGIG in the germline V gene (reference sequence). The length of the CDR3 is 13 residues. Here the CDR3 DNA reads TGTGCCTGGACTAGCGCTTACACCGGGGAGCTGTTTTTT. Amino acid sequence: CAWTSAYTGELFF.

The J gene is TRBJ2-7, the V gene TRBV30; D call uncertain. Germline V gives CDR1 GTSNPN, CDR2 SVGIG (reference sequence). The CDR3 sequence is 13 residues long. V was clipped by 3 bases and J by 6 bases, with 15 bases between them. CDR3 sequence (DNA): TGTGCCTGGAGCGAGCCCCCACCGGGCGAGCAGTACTTC. Protein sequence: CAWSEPPPGEQYF.

This chain joins TRBV29-1 and TRBJ2-5; 8 bases fit TRBD2. The CDR3 totals 12 residues. J gave up 5 bases and V 7 bases, and 6 bases lay outside the gene matches. Germline V gives CDR1 SQVTM, CDR2 ANQGSEA. The DNA of the CDR3 is TGCAGCGGGGTGGCTAGCGGGGAGACCCAGTACTTC. Translated: CSGVASGETQYF. Variable domain in full (rest from reference TRBV29-1 and TRBJ2-5): SAVISQKPSRDICQRGTSLTIQCQVDSQVTMMFWYRQQPGQSLTLIATANQGSEATYESGFVIDKFPISRPNLTFSTLTVSNMSPEDSSIYLCSGVASGETQYFGPGTRLLVL.

This rearrangement joins TRBV6-5 to TRBJ2-1, with 8 bases lining up with TRBD1. The CDR3 contains 13 residues. CDR1 is MNHEY, CDR2 SVGAGI, per germline. The J segment lost 10 bases and the V segment lost 6 bases, leaving 8 bases of the junction unmatched. The chain's CDR3 is CASSPWGTGEQFF. The CDR3 nucleotides read TGTGCCAGCAGCCCGTGGGGGACAGGCGAGCAGTTCTTC.

This clone appeared once. V usage is TRBV2 and J usage is TRBJ2-3, with D possibly being TRBD2 (5 bases). V gave up 4 bases and J gave up 6 bases, with 17 bases separating them. The germline V gene encodes CDR1 SNHLY and CDR2 FYNNEI. The CDR3 sequence is 15 residues long. The DNA of the CDR3 is TGTGCCAGCAGTGTCCGGGGAACTGACGGGGATACGCAGTATTTT. This sequence encodes CASSVRGTDGDTQYF.

This chain links TRBV7-9 with TRBJ2-3, with a tentative D call TRBD1 (5 bases). The CDR3 is made up of 15 amino acids. Germline V gives CDR1 SEHNR, CDR2 FQNEAQ (reference sequence). With 1 base removed from V and 3 bases from J, the gap between germline ends came to 11 bases. CDR3 DNA sequence: TGTGCCAGCAGCTTAGTAGGGGATAATACAGATACGCAGTATTTT. It yields the protein CASSLVGDNTDTQYF.

The V call is TRBV3-1 (or the pseudogene TRBV3-2), the J call TRBJ2-7; 9 nucleotides line up with TRBD2. This CDR3 has 15 residues. Germline CDR1 LGHDT, CDR2 YNNKEL (reference sequence). Losses at the gene ends were 4 bases for V and 4 bases for J; bases not matched to a gene: 8. DNA of the CDR3: TGTGCCAGCAGCCGCGGGGGGGGCGGTAGGTACGAGCAGTACTTC. Protein sequence: CASSRGGGGRYEQYF.

The chain combines TRBV7-8 with TRBJ1-2, with 8 bases fitting TRBD1. CDR1 and CDR2 from the germline V gene are SGHVS and FQNEAQ. The CDR3 spans 15 residues. J lost 4 bases, V lost 1 base, and 5 bases had no gene match. The CDR3 coding sequence is TGTGCCAGCAGCTTAGATTTCCAGGGGGCCTATGGCTACACCTTC. As protein: CASSLDFQGAYGYTF.

V gene TRBV2 combines with J gene TRBJ1-2; tentative D call: TRBD1 (5 bases). Trimming took 6 bases from V and 6 from J, leaving 11 bases between them. The CDR3 runs 12 residues. CDR1 SNHLY and CDR2 FYNNEI come from the germline V gene. In DNA form, the CDR3 reads TGTGCCAGCAGCTCGAACAGGAATGGCTACACCTTC. Its protein product is CASSSNRNGYTF.

The rearrangement joins TRBV27 to TRBJ2-3; 13 bases match TRBD2. From germline, CDR1 is MNHEY and CDR2 SMNVEV (reference sequence). The trim removed 3 bases at V and 4 bases at J, leaving 10 bases unmatched. CDR3 length: 18 amino acids. This CDR3 reads CASSLRPGLAGVADTQYF. The CDR3 nucleotides read TGTGCCAGCAGTTTGCGCCCCGGACTAGCGGGAGTAGCAGATACGCAGTATTTT.

The CDR3 loop is CAWSPQGPYNQPQHF. For the CDR3, the DNA is TGTGCCTGGAGCCCCCAGGGGCCGTACAATCAGCCCCAGCATTTT. The rearrangement joins TRBV30 to TRBJ1-5, with D perhaps TRBD1 (6 bases). V gave up 3 bases and J gave up 3 bases, with 15 bases separating them. This CDR3 has 15 residues. Germline V lookup: CDR1 GTSNPN, CDR2 SVGIG (reference sequence).

The chain links TRBV18 to TRBJ2-1, with 8 bases lining up with TRBD2. V was clipped by 3 bases and J by 3 bases; unmatched bases: 4. Germline values: CDR1 KGHSH, CDR2 LQKENI. The CDR3 length is 15 residues. The DNA of the CDR3 is TGTGCCAGCTCACCGACGGGAGGGGTCTACAATGAGCAGTTCTTC. Protein sequence: CASSPTGGVYNEQFF.